This T cell receptor beta chain was found in a study of CD8 T cells in ankylosing spondylitis. Study-level points and caveats: Both synovial fluid and blood in reactive arthritis had previously been reported to carry some motif variants. Characteristic, it appeared, of ankylosing spondylitis blood was a TCR beta motif of several highly homologous variants. In ankylosing spondylitis patients, matched synovial fluid reportedly showed significant enrichment of disease-linked clones.

The V and J ends lost 5 bases and 4 bases respectively, with 17 bases between them. Germline V lookup: CDR1 MNHNS, CDR2 SASEGT. This CDR3 is 16 amino acids long. Many counts were recorded for this clonotype. Its antigen is unknown. Each CDR3 protein is one row after TCRdb ran MiXCR on the 5' RACE reads. The sample contains some 240,000 distinct CDR3 sequences, approximately 7.3% of which appear only once. The receptor was isolated from a male donor with ankylosing spondylitis. The sample comprised blood, either unsorted or a sorted T cell fraction (not recorded which). The chain joins TRBV6-1 to TRBJ2-2; D assignment may be TRBD1 or TRBD2 (5 bases each). The CDR3 DNA is TGTGCCAGCAGTCCCTCCGGGACGCCAAGCACCGGGGAGCTGTTTTTT. Protein sequence: CASSPSGTPSTGELFF.